This T cell receptor (beta chain) originates from a study of CD8+ T cells in alopecia areata. Study conclusions and caveats: Among the cells sequenced in scalp samples are also the resident alphabeta T cells of normal skin. Especially in alopecia totalis/universalis, lesional scalp showed greater clonality than normal scalp did. In patients, TCRs were shared less clearly than in mice, and HLA may possibly be involved.

Isolation of CD4+ and CD8+ T cells from PBMCs was achieved by sorting. Reverse transcription of extracted RNA yielded cDNA, which provided the sequencing template. The data were produced by immunoSEQ multiplex PCR, yet TCRdb's version contains in-frame clones alone and is incomplete. The sample has 90,000 to 130,000 clones; around 59% are singletons. With respect to this clone: The antigen is unknown.

Sequencing was done on a sample of CD8+ T cells sorted from blood. This TCR derives from a human donor in good health.

Here the CDR3 reads CASSAGQGNSPLHF. The CDR3 region has the DNA TGTGCCAGCAGCGCGGGACAGGGTAATTCACCCCTCCACTTT. This chain joins TRBV13 and TRBJ1-6; 9 nucleotides line up with TRBD1. The V gene end was trimmed by 5 bases and the J gene end by 6 bases; junction bases not matched to a gene: 2. Per germline, CDR1 PRHDT and CDR2 FYEKMQ (reference sequence). There are 14 residues in the CDR3.